This paragraph covers one T cell receptor beta chain sequence. This specimen comes from a study of blood T cell repertoires in COVID-19. Study in general: PBMCs, B-cell-depleted T cells, or T cells were the source of the cDNA or gDNA that made up the material.

Study processing details: Estimated nucleated cell counts came from reference gene primer amplification. Libraries were prepared by immunoSEQ multiplex PCR; TCRdb keeps only in-frame clonotypes and omits some of them. The DNA was the basis for D and trimming; V, J and clone size are from that table. The data contain more than 150,000 clones, around nine tenths of them singletons. The V end was cut by 4 bases, the J end by 3 bases, with 12 bases between. There are 14 residues in the CDR3. Germline-derived CDR1 and CDR2 are SGHAT and FQNNGV. This chain connects TRBV11-2 to TRBJ1-2, with D possibly being TRBD1 (6 bases). The clonotype comes from a woman between 18 and 30 years old who had recovered from COVID-19. Sequencing was performed on peripheral blood. CDR3 coding DNA: TGTGCCAGCAGCTCTACGACAGGTTACTATGGCTACACCTTC. The encoded protein is CASSSTTGYYGYTF.